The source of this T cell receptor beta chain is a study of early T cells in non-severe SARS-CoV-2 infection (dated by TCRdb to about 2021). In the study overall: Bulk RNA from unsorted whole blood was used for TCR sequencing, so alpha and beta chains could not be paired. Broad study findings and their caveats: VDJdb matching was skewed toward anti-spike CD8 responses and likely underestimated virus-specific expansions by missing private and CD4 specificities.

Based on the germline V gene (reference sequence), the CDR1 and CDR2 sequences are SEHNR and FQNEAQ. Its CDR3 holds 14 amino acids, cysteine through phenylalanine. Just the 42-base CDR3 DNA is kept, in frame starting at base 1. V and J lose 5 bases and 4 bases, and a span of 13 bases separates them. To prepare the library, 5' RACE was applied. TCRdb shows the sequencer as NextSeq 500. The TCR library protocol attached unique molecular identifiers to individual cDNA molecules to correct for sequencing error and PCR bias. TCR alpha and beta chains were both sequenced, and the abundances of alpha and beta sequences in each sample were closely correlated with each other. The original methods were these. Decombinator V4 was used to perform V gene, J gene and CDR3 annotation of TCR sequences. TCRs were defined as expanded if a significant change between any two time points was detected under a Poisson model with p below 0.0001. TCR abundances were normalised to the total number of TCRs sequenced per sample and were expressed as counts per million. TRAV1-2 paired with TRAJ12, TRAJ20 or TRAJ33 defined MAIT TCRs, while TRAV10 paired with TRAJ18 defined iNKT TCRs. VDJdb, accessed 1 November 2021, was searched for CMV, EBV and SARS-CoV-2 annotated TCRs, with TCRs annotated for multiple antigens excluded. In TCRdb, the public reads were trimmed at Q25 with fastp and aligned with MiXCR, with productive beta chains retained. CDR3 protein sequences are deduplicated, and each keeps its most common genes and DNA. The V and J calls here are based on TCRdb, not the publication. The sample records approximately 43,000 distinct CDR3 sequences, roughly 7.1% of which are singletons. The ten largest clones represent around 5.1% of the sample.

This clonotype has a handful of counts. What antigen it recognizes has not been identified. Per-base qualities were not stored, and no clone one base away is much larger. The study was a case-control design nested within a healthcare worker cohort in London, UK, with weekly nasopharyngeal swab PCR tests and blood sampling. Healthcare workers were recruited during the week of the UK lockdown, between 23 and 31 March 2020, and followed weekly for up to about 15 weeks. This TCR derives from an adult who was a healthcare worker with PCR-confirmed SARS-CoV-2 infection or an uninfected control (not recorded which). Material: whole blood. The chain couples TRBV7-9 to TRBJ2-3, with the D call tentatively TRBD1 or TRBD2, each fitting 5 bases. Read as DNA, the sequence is TGTGCCAGCAGCCCCCGACGAGGGGCAGATACGCAGTATTTT. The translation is CASSPRRGADTQYF.